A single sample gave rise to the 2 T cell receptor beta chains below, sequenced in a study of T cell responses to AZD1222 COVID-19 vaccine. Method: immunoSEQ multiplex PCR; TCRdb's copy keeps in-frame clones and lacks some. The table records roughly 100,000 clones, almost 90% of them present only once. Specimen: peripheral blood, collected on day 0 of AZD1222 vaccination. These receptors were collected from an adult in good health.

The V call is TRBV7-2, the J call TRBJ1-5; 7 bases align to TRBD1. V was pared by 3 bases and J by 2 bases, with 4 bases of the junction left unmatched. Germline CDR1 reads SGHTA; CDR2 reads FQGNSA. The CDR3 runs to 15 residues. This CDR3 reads CASSFEGARNQPQHF. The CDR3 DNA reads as TGTGCCAGCAGCTTTGAGGGGGCCCGCAATCAGCCCCAGCATTTT.

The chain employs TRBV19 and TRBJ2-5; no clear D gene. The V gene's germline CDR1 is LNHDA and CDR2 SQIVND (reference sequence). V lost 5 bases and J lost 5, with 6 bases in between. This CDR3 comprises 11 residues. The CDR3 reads CASSLGETQYF. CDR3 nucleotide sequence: TGTGCCAGTAGTTTGGGGGAGACCCAGTACTTC.